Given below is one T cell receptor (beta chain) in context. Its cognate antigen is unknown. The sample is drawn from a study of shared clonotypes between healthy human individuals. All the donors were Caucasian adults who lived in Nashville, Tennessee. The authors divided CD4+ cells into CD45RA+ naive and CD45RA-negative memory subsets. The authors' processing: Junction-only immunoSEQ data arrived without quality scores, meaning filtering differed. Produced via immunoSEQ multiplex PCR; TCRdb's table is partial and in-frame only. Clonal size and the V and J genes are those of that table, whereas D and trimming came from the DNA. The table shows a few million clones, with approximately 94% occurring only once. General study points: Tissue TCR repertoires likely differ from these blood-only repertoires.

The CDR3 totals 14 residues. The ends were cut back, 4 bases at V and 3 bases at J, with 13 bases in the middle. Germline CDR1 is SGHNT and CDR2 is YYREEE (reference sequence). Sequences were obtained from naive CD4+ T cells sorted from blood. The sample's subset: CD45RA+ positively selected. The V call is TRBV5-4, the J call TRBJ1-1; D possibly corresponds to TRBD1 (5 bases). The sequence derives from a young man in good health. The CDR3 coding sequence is TGTGCCAGCAGCCCCCGCATGGGGGACACTGAAGCTTTCTTT. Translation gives CASSPRMGDTEAFF.